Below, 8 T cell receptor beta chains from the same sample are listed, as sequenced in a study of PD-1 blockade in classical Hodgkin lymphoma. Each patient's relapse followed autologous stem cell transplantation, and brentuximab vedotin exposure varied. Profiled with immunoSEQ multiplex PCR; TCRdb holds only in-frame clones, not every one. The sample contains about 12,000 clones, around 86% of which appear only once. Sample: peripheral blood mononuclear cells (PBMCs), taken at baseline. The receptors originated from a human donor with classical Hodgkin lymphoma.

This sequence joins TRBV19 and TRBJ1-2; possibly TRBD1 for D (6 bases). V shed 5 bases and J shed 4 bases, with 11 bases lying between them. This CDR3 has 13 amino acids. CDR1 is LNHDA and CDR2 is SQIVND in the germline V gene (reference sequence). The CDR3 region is CASSFRTAYGYTF. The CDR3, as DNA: TGTGCCAGTAGTTTTCGGACAGCCTATGGCTACACCTTC.

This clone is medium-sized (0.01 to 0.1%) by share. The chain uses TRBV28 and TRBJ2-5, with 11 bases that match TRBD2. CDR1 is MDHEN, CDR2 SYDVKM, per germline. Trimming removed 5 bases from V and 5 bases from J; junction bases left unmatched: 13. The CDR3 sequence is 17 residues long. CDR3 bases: TGTGCCAGCAGTCTCACTAGCGGGAGCCTGGGACGGGAGACCCAGTACTTC. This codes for CASSLTSGSLGRETQYF.

The chain's CDR3 is CASSESSDNQPQHF. DNA of the CDR3: TGCGCCAGCAGTGAAAGTTCAGACAATCAGCCCCAGCATTTT. The chain links TRBV10-2 to TRBJ1-5; D is uncertain. The germline V gene has CDR1 WSHSY and CDR2 SAAADI. Trimming took off 3 bases at V and 3 bases at J, with 9 bases between the two ends. The CDR3 runs to 14 residues.

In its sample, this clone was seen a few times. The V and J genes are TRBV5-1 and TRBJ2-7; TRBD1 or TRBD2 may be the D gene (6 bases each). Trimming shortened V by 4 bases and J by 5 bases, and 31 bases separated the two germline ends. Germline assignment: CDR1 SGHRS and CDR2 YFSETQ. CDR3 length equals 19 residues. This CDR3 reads CASSAGWGHGLISWDEQYF. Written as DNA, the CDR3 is TGCGCCAGCAGCGCTGGCTGGGGGCACGGACTAATCTCTTGGGACGAGCAGTACTTC. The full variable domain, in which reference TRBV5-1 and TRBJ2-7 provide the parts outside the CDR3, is KAGVTQTPRYLIKTRGQQVTLSCSPISGHRSVSWYQQTPGQGLQFLFEYFSETQRNKGNFPGRFSGRQFSNSRSEMNVSTLELGDSALYLCASSAGWGHGLISWDEQYFGPGTRLTVT.

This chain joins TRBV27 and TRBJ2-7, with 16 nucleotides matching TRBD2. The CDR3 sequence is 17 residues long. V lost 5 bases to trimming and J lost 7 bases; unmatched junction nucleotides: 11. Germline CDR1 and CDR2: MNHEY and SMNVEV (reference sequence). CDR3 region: CASSATGTSGRAAEQYF. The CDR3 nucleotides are TGTGCCAGCAGTGCCACCGGGACTAGCGGGAGGGCGGCTGAGCAGTACTTC.

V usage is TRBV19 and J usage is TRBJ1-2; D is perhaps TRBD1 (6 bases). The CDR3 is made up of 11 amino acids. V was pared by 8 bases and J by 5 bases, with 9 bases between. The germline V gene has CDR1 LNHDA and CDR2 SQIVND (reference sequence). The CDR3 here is CASSRGYGYTF. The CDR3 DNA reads TGTGCCAGTTCCAGGGGATATGGCTACACCTTC.

The CDR3 DNA reads as TGTGCCAGCAGTGAACTTGAGTTCTCTGGGGCCAACGTCCTGACTTTC. This sequence encodes CASSELEFSGANVLTF. The chain uses TRBV6-1 and TRBJ2-6; D ambiguous. CDR1 is MNHNS and CDR2 is SASEGT in the germline V gene. This CDR3 contains 16 residues. The V end was cut by 2 bases, the J end by 0 bases, with 8 bases between.

In DNA, the CDR3 is TGTGCCAGCAGCTTACAGCGGATCAGCTCCTACAATGAGCAGTTCTTC. Encoded protein: CASSLQRISSYNEQFF. The genes are TRBV11-1 and TRBJ2-1, with D perhaps matching TRBD2 (5 bases). This CDR3 contains 16 residues. CDR1 and CDR2 (germline): SGHAT, FQDESV (reference sequence). V shed 2 bases and J shed 0 bases, with 11 bases lying between them.